The present TCR beta chain was sequenced within a study of blood T cell repertoires in COVID-19. As for the study in general: Samples of COVID-19 (acute and convalescent) were obtained from the United States, Italy and Spain. The cDNA or gDNA used as material had been derived from T cells, B-cell-depleted T cells, or PBMCs.

Under the authors' procedure: By means of reference gene primer amplification, nucleated cell counts were estimated. The protocol was immunoSEQ multiplex PCR, while the TCRdb copy is restricted to in-frame clones and leaves out a portion. Clone size and the V and J calls come from that table; the DNA yielded D and trimming. This sample yields under 250,000 clones, of which approximately 77% are seen a single time; approximately 4% belongs to the top ten. The CDR3 totals 18 residues. V lost 2 bases and J lost 5, with 23 bases in between. In germline, CDR1 is MNHNS, CDR2 SASEGT. V and J are TRBV6-1 and TRBJ2-3; weak D call: TRBD1 (7 bases). The source of this sequence is a woman older than 75 with acute or convalescent COVID-19. Sequencing was performed on peripheral blood. CDR3 protein: CASSEISVGRGVVDTQYF. In nucleotides, the CDR3 is TGTGCCAGCAGTGAAATTTCGGTTGGCAGGGGGGTGGTAGATACGCAGTATTTT.